The rows below give T cell receptor beta chains drawn from one sample of a study of monozygotic twins with inflammatory bowel disease. Each CDR3 protein gets one entry in TCRdb, which reprocessed the 5' RACE reads and gives no DNA. This sample contains about 380,000 distinct CDR3 sequences. Material for sequencing was blood. These receptors were taken from a human donor with ulcerative colitis or Crohn's disease, or a healthy co-twin of an affected twin (not recorded which). The CDR3 runs from the conserved cysteine through the conserved F or W. The order of the fields is J gene, V gene, CDR3 protein.

TRBJ2-1 TRBV6-2/TRBV6-3 CASRRVAVSYNEQFF
TRBJ2-3 TRBV12-3/TRBV12-4 CASSFAGTSTDTQYF
TRBJ2-3 TRBV20-1 CSARDRGRTYTQYF
TRBJ1-2 TRBV27 CASSLLMGFRGYTF
TRBJ1-3 TRBV7-6 CASSLVQSGNTIYF
TRBJ2-7 TRBV12-3/TRBV12-4 CASRRDRDHEQYF
TRBJ1-2 TRBV2 CASSGEQGANYGYTF
TRBJ2-1 TRBV2 CASSELSSGGFSYNEQFF
TRBJ2-5 TRBV6-1 CASRVKQGTVGTQYF
TRBJ2-1 TRBV5-1 CASSLSDTPYNEQFF
TRBJ2-7 TRBV27 CASSRPGVSYEQYF
TRBJ1-2 TRBV12-3/TRBV12-4 CASSALNGYTF
TRBJ2-3 TRBV5-1 CASSLIGGDTQYF
TRBJ2-5 TRBV13 CASSLGGVASGGARETQYF
TRBJ2-1 TRBV14 CASSPWTSGGYNEQFF
TRBJ2-3 TRBV9 CASSATSLQADTQYF
TRBJ1-4 TRBV18 CASSPSITRVDEKLFF
TRBJ1-4 TRBV5-4 CASSVRTGSGEKLFF
TRBJ1-5 TRBV4-2 CASSQDLVRGPNQPQHF
TRBJ1-1 TRBV20-1 CSARKLSAYVQAFF
TRBJ2-3 TRBV4-1 CASSQDGNSGGKDTQYF
TRBJ2-5 TRBV7-2 CATHPTETQYF
TRBJ2-3 TRBV28 CASSTPNTDTQYF
TRBJ2-1 TRBV6-5 CASSYGGLSYNEQFF
TRBJ2-7 TRBV15 CATNSGAHYEQYF